Presented here are 11 T cell receptor beta chains from one specimen sequenced in a study of cytomegalovirus exposure and HLA in healthy donors. The PCR made use of 60 Vbeta and 13 Jbeta primers. Generated by immunoSEQ multiplex PCR, the TCRdb table keeps only in-frame clones and is missing some. The data hold 150,000 or so clones, with under 80% observed a single time. Sequencing was performed on PBMCs. The receptors derive from a woman aged 30 to 39 in good health and CMV-seronegative.

This clone has only a few counts. V gene TRBV9 combines with J gene TRBJ1-2, with 7 bases lining up with TRBD1. Germline V gene lookup returns CDR1 SGDLS and CDR2 YYNGEE. V shed 4 bases, J shed 2 bases, and the junction held 8 bases outside the gene matches. This CDR3 contains 15 residues. In nucleotides, the CDR3 is TGTGCCAGCAGCCCCCCCGGGACAGTAAACTATGGCTACACCTTC. Translating it yields CASSPPGTVNYGYTF.

J is TRBJ1-1 and V is TRBV5-1; 8 positions agree with TRBD1. CDR3 size: 14 residues. The junction had 3 bases not matched to a gene; V was cut back by 4 bases and J by 1 base. Germline-derived CDR1 and CDR2 are SGHRS and YFSETQ. Written as DNA, the CDR3 is TGCGCCAGCAGCGCCGACAGGGGGAACACTGAAGCTTTCTTT. Its translation: CASSADRGNTEAFF.

Only a few counts were recorded for this clone. V is TRBV10-3 and J is TRBJ2-1; D is undetermined. The V end lost 1 base, the J end lost 4 bases, and 8 bases lay between the germline ends. This CDR3 contains 14 residues. The germline V gene encodes CDR1 ENHRY and CDR2 SYGVKD. The CDR3 DNA reads as TGTGCCATCAGTGAGTTCCCTAATTACAATGAGCAGTTCTTC. Translated, it gives CAISEFPNYNEQFF.

The rearrangement links TRBV27 to TRBJ1-2; unclear D gene. The CDR3 loop spans 15 amino acids. Deletions cut 7 bases from V and 0 bases from J, with 15 bases between. The germline V gene encodes CDR1 MNHEY and CDR2 SMNVEV (reference sequence). The CDR3 sequence is CASKSPGVPNYGYTF. CDR3 coding DNA: TGTGCCAGCAAATCACCCGGGGTCCCTAACTATGGCTACACCTTC.

The rearrangement uses TRBV18 and TRBJ2-5, with D possibly being TRBD2 (6 bases). Germline assignment: CDR1 KGHSH and CDR2 LQKENI. The CDR3 is 14 residues long. V was cut by 6 bases and J by 1 base, with 12 bases left in between. CDR3 bases: TGTGCCAGCTCGTTCTGGGGGGTCCAAGAGACCCAGTACTTC. It is translated as CASSFWGVQETQYF.

The chain couples TRBV29-1 to TRBJ1-1; D gene uncertain. Germline V gene data show CDR1 as SQVTM and CDR2 as ANQGSEA. V lost 6 bases and J 0 bases, leaving 5 bases between the germline ends. The CDR3 is 11 residues long. The CDR3 region is CSVLMNTEAFF. In nucleotides, the CDR3 is TGCAGCGTACTAATGAACACTGAAGCTTTCTTT.

This CDR3 is CASTRDSPTYNEQFF. Written as DNA, the CDR3 is TGTGCCAGCACTAGGGACTCGCCCACCTACAATGAGCAGTTCTTC. The chain employs TRBV21-1 and TRBJ2-1; the D segment call TRBD2 is taken from the table without a DNA check. TRBV21-1 is classified as a pseudogene. The CDR3 sequence is 15 residues long.

The rearrangement links TRBV18 to TRBJ1-5; maybe TRBD1 (5 bases). Per germline, CDR1 KGHSH and CDR2 LQKENI. Trimming cost V 2 bases and J 0 bases, with 11 bases left between them. The CDR3 is made up of 16 amino acids. The CDR3 sequence: CASSPVDSNSNQPQHF. CDR3 nucleotide sequence: TGTGCCAGCTCACCAGTCGACAGTAATAGCAATCAGCCCCAGCATTTT.

The sample holds a few counts of this clone. The chain links TRBV5-4 to TRBJ2-1; the match to TRBD2 covers 14 bases. Trimming removed 4 bases from V and 7 bases from J; junction bases left unmatched: 7. The CDR3 loop spans 16 amino acids. Germline assignment: CDR1 SGHNT and CDR2 YYREEE (reference sequence). CDR3 DNA: TGTGCCAGCAGCCAACGGACTAGCGGGGGGAGAAATGAGCAGTTCTTC. Amino acid sequence: CASSQRTSGGRNEQFF.

The rearrangement joins TRBV7-8 to TRBJ1-2, with 11 bases lining up with TRBD1. V lost 5 bases and J lost 4; bases outside the gene matches: 9. CDR3 length: 16 residues. Germline CDR1 and CDR2: SGHVS and FQNEAQ. CDR3 loop: CASSRAAGQGGYGYTF. The CDR3 nucleotides are TGTGCCAGCAGCCGCGCGGCGGGACAGGGGGGCTATGGCTACACCTTC.

The chain carries TRBV2 and TRBJ1-1; 7 bases align to TRBD1. Germline V gene sequence: CDR1 SNHLY, CDR2 FYNNEI. The CDR3 is 14 residues long. The junction had 8 bases not matched to a gene; V was cut back by 6 bases and J by 4 bases. CDR3 sequence reads: CASRATGVGTEAFF. The CDR3 DNA follows: TGTGCCAGCAGAGCTACAGGGGTGGGCACTGAAGCTTTCTTT.